Listed here is a single T cell receptor beta chain. The target of this receptor is not known. The input lacks base qualities; no much larger clone sits a single base away. Enrolling through a virtual design, the prospective study's participants ranged in age from about 18 to 100 years and lived across 20 to 25 United States geographic areas. In the prospective study, cohorts were assigned on the basis of participant-reported clinical history obtained from a screening survey and a study questionnaire. For ImmuneRACE Cohort 3, a participant was defined as recovered based on two consecutive negative NP/OP PCR tests, clearance by a healthcare professional, or resolution of symptoms. In the prospective study, whole blood, serum and a nasopharyngeal or oropharyngeal swab were collected from each participant by mobile phlebotomists. Additional blood draws and questionnaires over an approximately two-month period could optionally be provided by prospective study participants. Prospective study blood samples were shipped either frozen or at room temperature before DNA extraction.

TCRbeta CDR3 regions were amplified from genomic DNA by means of the immunoSEQ Assay, a bias-controlled multiplex PCR. Processing in the source paper ran as follows. Within the assay, amplification of reference gene primers was used to estimate how many nucleated cells each sample contained. To quantify the absolute abundance of each unique TCRbeta CDR3 rearrangement, sequence reads were collapsed and filtered. For each sample, productive Simpson clonality was calculated by taking the square root of Simpson's diversity index across productive rearrangements. In its TCRdb copy, this immuneACCESS table keeps in-frame sequences only and misses some clones. Where compared with another copy, unresolved V genes explain less than half of these, and the others have no known cause. Clone size and V and J calls were adopted from that table, with D and trimming inferred from the DNA. This sample holds about 330,000 clones; 85% to 90% were observed only once. The top ten clones comprise less than 11% of the sample.

There are 16 amino acids in the CDR3, from cysteine to phenylalanine inclusive. The retained sequence is limited to the CDR3, 48 bases, with the frame set at the first base. Per the germline V gene, MDHEN is the CDR1 and SYDVKM is the CDR2. Trimming removed 6 bases from V and 4 bases from J; the gene matches leave 9 bases unexplained. This specimen belongs to a study of blood T cell repertoires in COVID-19 (dated by TCRdb to 2020 to 2022). With regard to the full study: Samples covering the acute and convalescent phases of COVID-19 were provided by collaborators in the United States, Italy and Spain. The prospective study material was composed of cDNA or gDNA derived from T cells, B-cell-depleted T cells, or PBMCs. The samples were drawn from the first 160 participants of the ongoing ImmuneRACE study and from 950 to 1,500 subjects provided by 6 global collaborators. The sample metadata nearly always contained a de-identified subject ID, COVID-19 status, age in years and sex. The dataset comprised deeply sampled blood TCRbeta repertoires from subjects exposed to, actively infected with, or recovered from COVID-19. Where available, HLA class I and class II types were taken from metadata supplied by the sample provider and were not determined by assay-based typing. The repertoires were released in a freely available public database meant as a resource for research on the immune response to SARS-CoV-2. General findings and caveats noted by the study authors: The quantity of clinical and demographic metadata differed by source and by participant and was supplied without curation.

The material sequenced was PBMCs or T cells enriched from blood (not recorded which). The sequence was obtained from a woman aged 18-29 years who had recovered from COVID-19. Here the chain combines TRBV28 and TRBJ1-4; TRBD1 fits 9 bases in the junction. The sequence in DNA is TGTGCCAGCAGCCCCCAACAGGGGGCACTTAATGAAAAACTGTTTTTT. It translates to CASSPQQGALNEKLFF.